These 16 T cell receptor beta chains came from one sample sequenced in a study of T cell changes during pregnancy in multiple sclerosis (dated by TCRdb to about 2019). Receptor libraries were prepared by the immunoSEQ multiplex PCR assay. This is the immuneACCESS table as TCRdb keeps it, with only in-frame sequences that have V and J called. A part of the clones is gone; compared with another copy, unresolved V genes explain less than half, and the rest is unexplained. The sample includes roughly 93,000 clones, with approximately 90% observed a single time. Approximately 0.99% of the sample belongs to the ten largest clones. The sequences come from peripheral blood, collected before pregnancy. These receptors all stem from a female donor with multiple sclerosis, enrolled in a pregnancy study.

The CDR3 bases are TGCGCCAGCAGCAGGGGACTAGCGGCCCCATACGATACGCAGTATTTT. Translated, it gives CASSRGLAAPYDTQYF. The chain joins TRBV5-1 to TRBJ2-3, with 11 bases lining up with TRBD2. There are 16 residues in the CDR3. The germline gives CDR1 SGHRS, CDR2 YFSETQ. V lost 4 bases to trimming and J lost 6 bases; unmatched junction nucleotides: 10.

This chain links TRBV7-2 with TRBJ2-3; TRBD1 matches 9 bases. The junction had 4 bases not matched to a gene; V was cut back by 3 bases and J by 3 bases. Germline loops: CDR1 SGHTA, CDR2 FQGNSA. This CDR3 has 15 residues. The CDR3 loop reads CASSFPGQGTDTQYF. CDR3 coding DNA: TGTGCCAGCAGCTTTCCGGGACAGGGAACAGATACGCAGTATTTT.

This chain links TRBV5-1 with TRBJ2-2, with 8 bases aligning to TRBD2. The germline CDR1 and CDR2 sequences are SGHRS and YFSETQ. Trimming cost V 7 bases and J 4 bases; bases outside gene matches: 6. The CDR3 length is 14 residues. The CDR3 region has the DNA TGCGCCAGCTCGGGAGGGGAGGTCACCGGGGAGCTGTTTTTT. This gives the protein CASSGGEVTGELFF. Supplemented by reference TRBV5-1 and TRBJ2-2, the full variable domain reads KAGVTQTPRYLIKTRGQQVTLSCSPISGHRSVSWYQQTPGQGLQFLFEYFSETQRNKGNFPGRFSGRQFSNSRSEMNVSTLELGDSALYLCASSGGEVTGELFFGEGSRLTVL.

This clone has just one count. The rearrangement joins TRBV7-6 to TRBJ2-3, with 9 bases lining up with TRBD2. The germline V gene encodes CDR1 SGHVS and CDR2 FNYEAQ. The length of the CDR3 is 16 residues. The J segment lost 1 base and the V segment lost 5 bases, leaving 7 bases of the junction unmatched. CDR3 sequence reads: CASSNLGGGGTDTQYF. DNA of the CDR3: TGTGCCAGCAGCAACTTGGGCGGGGGGGGCACAGATACGCAGTATTTT.

The V gene is TRBV5-1, the J gene TRBJ2-7; the D is unclear. The V gene's germline CDR1 is SGHRS and CDR2 YFSETQ. V lost 0 bases, J lost 0 bases, and 7 bases lay in between. The CDR3 runs to 14 residues. The CDR3, as DNA: TGCGCCAGCAGCTTGGAACTGTTCTCCTACGAGCAGTACTTC. As protein: CASSLELFSYEQYF.

V usage is TRBV7-2 and J usage is TRBJ2-5; TRBD1 matches at 7 bases. V lost 3 bases to trimming and J lost 4 bases; unmatched junction nucleotides: 5. The length of the CDR3 is 14 residues. Germline V CDR1 and CDR2: SGHTA, FQGNSA. CDR3 DNA sequence: TGTGCCAGCAGCTTGGGGACAGCTATAGAGACCCAGTACTTC. It yields the protein CASSLGTAIETQYF.

This chain connects TRBV19 to TRBJ2-1; 11 positions agree with TRBD2. In germline, CDR1 is LNHDA, CDR2 SQIVND (reference sequence). V shed 8 bases and J 8 bases; nucleotides not matched to a gene: 17. The CDR3 runs to 17 residues. The CDR3 sequence is CASRSSGRPLVGYEQFF. CDR3 in DNA: TGTGCCAGTCGCTCTAGCGGGAGGCCTCTCGTGGGCTATGAGCAGTTCTTC.

The rearrangement links TRBV30 to TRBJ2-3; 7 nucleotides line up with TRBD2. CDR3 size: 14 residues. Germline V CDR1 and CDR2: GTSNPN, SVGIG (reference sequence). The junction had 5 bases not matched to a gene; V was cut back by 4 bases and J by 1 base. Here the CDR3 reads CAWTGGWGTDTQYF. DNA of the CDR3: TGTGCCTGGACCGGGGGGTGGGGCACAGATACGCAGTATTTT.

The chain has TRBV9 and TRBJ2-1; D might be TRBD1 (6 bases). The V gene's germline CDR1 is SGDLS and CDR2 YYNGEE. This CDR3 contains 16 residues. The V gene lost 0 bases and the J gene lost 4 bases, with 14 bases spanning the gap. The CDR3 region has the DNA TGTGCCAGCAGCGTAGGGGCCCCCACAGGGTACAATGAGCAGTTCTTC. Protein: CASSVGAPTGYNEQFF.

The V and J genes are TRBV6-5 and TRBJ2-1; 7 nucleotides line up with TRBD2. CDR1 is MNHEY, CDR2 SVGAGI, per germline. Germline trimming cut 2 bases from V and 9 bases from J; bases unmatched to any gene: 7. The length of the CDR3 is 14 residues. The CDR3 DNA reads as TGTGCCAGCAGTTACCGGGGGAGGGCAGGTGAGCAGTTCTTC. It codes for CASSYRGRAGEQFF.

This clone was recorded a few times. The chain recombines TRBV4-2 with TRBJ2-1, with 7 nucleotides matching TRBD2. The CDR3 is made up of 15 amino acids. With 3 bases clipped from V and 6 bases from J, the junction kept 8 bases outside the gene matches. Germline lookup yields CDR1 LGHNA and CDR2 YNFKEQ. This chain's CDR3 is CASSQATGTTNEQFF. The CDR3 region has the DNA TGTGCCAGCAGCCAGGCCACCGGGACTACCAATGAGCAGTTCTTC.

The CDR3 loop is CASSRRDGNNEQFF. The CDR3 DNA sequence: TGTGCCAGCAGCCGGAGGGACGGTAACAATGAGCAGTTCTTC. The chain is built from TRBV7-6 and TRBJ2-1; D possibly corresponds to TRBD2 (6 bases). The germline gives CDR1 SGHVS, CDR2 FNYEAQ. V gave up 5 bases and J gave up 5 bases, with 13 bases separating them. The CDR3 has 14 amino acids.

The chain recombines TRBV14 with TRBJ2-4; TRBD1 agrees at 9 bases. Germline V lookup: CDR1 SGHDN, CDR2 FVKESK. V lost 4 bases, J lost 0 bases, and 4 bases stayed unmatched. CDR3 size: 16 residues. CDR3 amino acids: CASSPGQGLAKNIQYF. CDR3 in DNA: TGTGCCAGCAGCCCGGGACAGGGATTAGCCAAAAACATTCAGTACTTC. Full variable domain (outside the CDR3, taken from reference TRBV14 and TRBJ2-4): EAGVTQFPSHSVIEKGQTVTLRCDPISGHDNLYWYRRVMGKEIKFLLHFVKESKQDESGMPNNRFLAERTGGTYSTLKVQPAELEDSGVYFCASSPGQGLAKNIQYFGAGTRLSVL.

The chain joins TRBV9 to TRBJ2-5; 13 bases fit TRBD2. Germline V gene lookup returns CDR1 SGDLS and CDR2 YYNGEE. Germline trimming cut 0 bases from V and 4 bases from J; bases unmatched to any gene: 6. This CDR3 comprises 17 residues. The CDR3 spells CASSVGGLAGVLETQYF. CDR3 DNA sequence: TGTGCCAGCAGCGTAGGCGGACTAGCGGGAGTTTTAGAGACCCAGTACTTC. Combining the CDR3 with reference TRBV9 and TRBJ2-5 gives the whole variable domain DSGVTQTPKHLITATGQRVTLRCSPRSGDLSVYWYQQSLDQGLQFLIQYYNGEERAKGNILERFSAQQFPDLHSELNLSSLELGDSALYFCASSVGGLAGVLETQYFGPGTRLLVL.

V is TRBV9 and J is TRBJ2-1; 9 bases fit TRBD2. CDR1 and CDR2 (germline): SGDLS, YYNGEE. This CDR3 is 16 amino acids long. Trimming took 1 base from V and 7 from J; bases not matched to a gene: 9. The CDR3 bases are TGTGCCAGCAGCGTAAGCTCAGCGGGGGGATGGAATGAGCAGTTCTTC. Translation gives CASSVSSAGGWNEQFF.

The V gene is TRBV19, the J gene TRBJ2-1, with 8 positions matching TRBD1. The CDR3 covers 14 residues. Germline trimming cut 3 bases from V and 6 bases from J; bases unmatched to any gene: 4. CDR1 is LNHDA and CDR2 is SQIVND in the germline V gene (reference sequence). The CDR3 DNA is TGTGCCAGTAGTATGGGGACAGGCATCAATGAGCAGTTCTTC. This codes for CASSMGTGINEQFF.